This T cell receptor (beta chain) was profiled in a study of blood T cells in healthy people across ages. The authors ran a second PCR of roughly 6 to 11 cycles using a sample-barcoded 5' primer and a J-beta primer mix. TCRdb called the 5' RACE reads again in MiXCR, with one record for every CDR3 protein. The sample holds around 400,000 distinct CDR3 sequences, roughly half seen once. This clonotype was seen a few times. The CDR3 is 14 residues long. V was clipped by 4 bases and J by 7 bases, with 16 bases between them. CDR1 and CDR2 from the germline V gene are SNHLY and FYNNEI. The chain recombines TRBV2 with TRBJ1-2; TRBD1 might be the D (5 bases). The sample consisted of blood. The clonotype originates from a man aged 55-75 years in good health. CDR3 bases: TGTGCCAGCAGTGTTGGTCAGGGAGGGAGTGGCTACACCTTC. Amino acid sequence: CASSVGQGGSGYTF.